Below are 30 T cell receptor beta chains sequenced from a single sample in a study of graft-versus-host responses after intestinal transplantation. These receptors have no identified antigens. Sequenced by immunoSEQ multiplex PCR; TCRdb stores in-frame clones only, minus some. This sample has over 75,000 clones; 88% occur once, and the top ten carry approximately 0.28%. This specimen was unstimulated CD4+ T cells sorted from spleen or lymph node cells, taken before transplant. These receptors originate from a human donor who was the organ donor for an intestinal transplant.

This chain uses TRBV7-8 with TRBJ1-2; a possible D gene is TRBD1 (6 bases). The CDR3 consists of 13 residues. The germline gives CDR1 SGHVS, CDR2 FQNEAQ. Trimming shortened V by 1 base and J by 4 bases, and 7 bases separated the two germline ends. CDR3: CASSLDRAYGYTF. CDR3 nucleotides: TGTGCCAGCAGCTTAGACAGGGCCTATGGCTACACCTTC.

This rearrangement joins TRBV27 to TRBJ2-3; 9 bases align to TRBD2. CDR1 and CDR2 (germline): MNHEY, SMNVEV (reference sequence). The length of the CDR3 is 15 residues. V dropped 1 base and J dropped 4; count of bases not matched to a gene: 3. The CDR3 nucleotides are TGTGCCAGCAGTTTATTAGCGGGGGCGGCAGATACGCAGTATTTT. Protein product: CASSLLAGAADTQYF.

This chain's CDR3 is CASSLGGRADTQYF. As DNA, the CDR3 is TGTGCCAGCAGCTTAGGGGGGCGCGCAGATACGCAGTATTTT. This rearrangement joins TRBV7-9 to TRBJ2-3, with D perhaps TRBD1 (6 bases). The germline V and J ends were trimmed by 1 base and 4 bases, with 9 bases remaining between them. This CDR3 has 14 amino acids. Germline V gives CDR1 SEHNR, CDR2 FQNEAQ (reference sequence).

The J gene is TRBJ1-1, the V gene TRBV7-2, with a possible D match to TRBD1 (5 bases). The CDR3 is 13 amino acids. Germline V gene lookup returns CDR1 SGHTA and CDR2 FQGNSA. V lost 4 bases and J lost 1, with 7 bases in between. DNA for the CDR3: TGTGCCAGCAGCTATGGACAGAACACTGAAGCTTTCTTT. Protein product: CASSYGQNTEAFF.

The rearrangement uses TRBV19 and TRBJ1-1; perhaps TRBD1 as D (6 bases). With 6 bases removed from V and 8 bases from J, the gap between germline ends came to 13 bases. In germline, CDR1 is LNHDA, CDR2 SQIVND (reference sequence). The length of the CDR3 is 12 residues. CDR3 nucleotides: TGTGCCAGTAGCCCTAGGGGGGGGGAAGCTTTCTTT. Protein sequence: CASSPRGGEAFF.

J is TRBJ1-4 and V is TRBV25-1; the D gene is possibly TRBD1 (6 bases). In germline, CDR1 is MGHDK, CDR2 SYGVNS. The V and J ends lost 6 bases and 10 bases respectively, with 15 bases between them. The CDR3 covers 13 residues. The DNA of the CDR3 is TGTGCCAGCAGGATTGGGGGCTCGGGAAAACTGTTTTTT. This translates into CASRIGGSGKLFF.

The chain uses TRBV11-2 and TRBJ1-2; perhaps TRBD1 as D (6 bases). V was clipped by 3 bases and J by 8 bases, with 13 bases between them. Per the germline V gene, CDR1 is SGHAT and CDR2 is FQNNGV. CDR3 size: 13 residues. CDR3 sequence: CASSFTGLGGYTF. CDR3 coding DNA: TGTGCCAGCAGCTTCACAGGGTTGGGCGGCTACACCTTC.

On this clone itself: At one end, the junction sequence differs from germline, possibly due to a read error. This chain uses TRBV7-7 with TRBJ2-2, with D unresolved. Germline CDR1 SSHAT, CDR2 FNYEAQ (reference sequence). This CDR3 is built from 14 residues. CDR3 DNA sequence: TGTGCTAGCAGCCGCACTGCGAACACCGGGGAGCTGTTTTTT. It translates to CASSRTANTGELFF.

The gene calls are TRBV27 and TRBJ1-2; 7 bases are shared with TRBD1. Germline lookup yields CDR1 MNHEY and CDR2 SMNVEV (reference sequence). CDR3 length: 14 residues. V was clipped by 3 bases and J by 6 bases; unmatched bases: 7. The CDR3 sequence is CASSFLTGSNGYTF. CDR3 DNA sequence: TGTGCCAGCAGTTTCCTGACAGGGTCTAATGGCTACACCTTC.

This clone was counted once. The chain is built from TRBV18 and TRBJ2-3; 9 bases agree with TRBD1. Trimming removed 4 bases from V and 1 base from J; junction bases left unmatched: 3. CDR1 and CDR2 from the germline V gene are KGHSH and LQKENI. The CDR3 covers 15 residues. Here the CDR3 DNA reads TGTGCCAGCTCACTAACAGGGGGCCGCACAGATACGCAGTATTTT. Translating it yields CASSLTGGRTDTQYF.

In regard to this clone: This CDR3 is also generated by other DNA sequences in the sample. The chain is built from TRBV5-5 and TRBJ1-1, with D unclear. Germline V CDR1 and CDR2: SGHKS, YYEKEE (reference sequence). Trimming removed 0 bases from V and 1 base from J, with 4 bases in between. The CDR3 totals 13 residues. The CDR3 nucleotides are TGTGCCAGCAGCTTGGCGGGGAACACTGAAGCTTTCTTT. Translated: CASSLAGNTEAFF.

This sequence joins TRBV27 and TRBJ2-6; D is unresolved. Between the trimmed V and J ends, which lost 5 bases and 0 bases, there was a span of 8 bases. The CDR3 is 15 amino acids. Germline V gene sequence: CDR1 MNHEY, CDR2 SMNVEV (reference sequence). CDR3 residues: CASSLEYSGANVLTF. Here the CDR3 DNA reads TGTGCCAGCAGTCTGGAGTACTCTGGGGCCAACGTCCTGACTTTC.

The CDR3 DNA sequence: TGTGCCAGCAGCGTGGGGGCAGCCCCCAACTATGGCTACACCTTC. Amino acids: CASSVGAAPNYGYTF. The chain couples TRBV9 to TRBJ1-2; D may be TRBD1 (6 bases). Trimming removed 2 bases at V and 2 bases at J, with 13 bases between. CDR3 length: 15 amino acids. Germline lookup yields CDR1 SGDLS and CDR2 YYNGEE.

This clone was seen just once. As DNA, the CDR3 is TGTGCCAGCGCCTTGGGGGCCGAGAAAACCATATATTTT. Its translation is CASALGAEKTIYF. The V and J genes are TRBV2 and TRBJ1-3, with D perhaps matching TRBD1 (6 bases). CDR1 is SNHLY, CDR2 FYNNEI, per germline. The CDR3 has 13 residues. V gave up 8 bases and J gave up 10 bases, with 18 bases separating them.

The chain recombines TRBV7-3 with TRBJ2-5; 12 nucleotides align to TRBD2. Germline-derived CDR1 and CDR2 are SGHTA and FQGTGA. This CDR3 has 20 amino acids. Losses at the gene ends were 5 bases for V and 0 bases for J; bases not matched to a gene: 16. Here the CDR3 reads CASSRGGGASGGAYQETQYF. CDR3 coding DNA: TGTGCCAGCAGCCGCGGCGGTGGGGCTAGCGGGGGGGCGTACCAAGAGACCCAGTACTTC.

The J gene is TRBJ1-1, the V gene TRBV5-1; 7 bases agree with TRBD1. The ends lost 2 bases at V and 7 bases at J; junction bases unmatched: 8. The CDR3 consists of 14 residues. Germline loops: CDR1 SGHRS, CDR2 YFSETQ. The CDR3 loop reads CASSFLGRGDEAFF. The CDR3 DNA reads TGCGCCAGCAGCTTCCTGGGCAGGGGGGATGAAGCTTTCTTT.

CDR3 residues: CASMQLAGEDGELFF. As DNA, the CDR3 is TGCGCCAGCATGCAACTAGCGGGAGAGGACGGGGAGCTGTTTTTT. The chain couples TRBV5-1 to TRBJ2-2; 11 nucleotides agree with TRBD2. V dropped 6 bases and J dropped 7; count of bases not matched to a gene: 8. CDR1 and CDR2 from the germline V gene are SGHRS and YFSETQ. This CDR3 has 15 residues.

The chain carries TRBV15 and TRBJ1-1, with D hard to call. The germline V gene has CDR1 LNHNV and CDR2 YYDKDF (reference sequence). The CDR3 runs 14 residues. Deletions cut 0 bases from V and 6 bases from J, with 11 bases between. The CDR3 here is CATSRDWVSPEAFF. Written as DNA, the CDR3 is TGTGCCACCAGCAGAGATTGGGTTAGCCCTGAAGCTTTCTTT.

The chain uses TRBV5-4 and TRBJ2-2, with D uncertain. The V and J ends lost 4 bases and 4 bases respectively, with 14 bases between them. CDR1 is SGHNT, CDR2 YYREEE, per germline (reference sequence). This CDR3 is 15 amino acids long. Here the CDR3 reads CASSPAARSTGELFF. The CDR3 nucleotides read TGTGCCAGCAGCCCAGCTGCGCGGTCCACCGGGGAGCTGTTTTTT. Full variable domain (missing parts from reference TRBV5-4 and TRBJ2-2): ETGVTQSPTHLIKTRGQQVTLRCSSQSGHNTVSWYQQALGQGPQFIFQYYREEENGRGNFPPRFSGLQFPNYSSELNVNALELDDSALYLCASSPAARSTGELFFGEGSRLTVL.

DNA for the CDR3: TGTGCCAGCAGCGTAGAAGGGGGCCTAGGAAACACCATATATTTT. It specifies CASSVEGGLGNTIYF. V and J are TRBV9 and TRBJ1-3, with TRBD1 matching over 7 bases. Germline-derived CDR1 and CDR2 are SGDLS and YYNGEE. CDR3 length: 15 residues. Unmatched junction bases numbered 4, after V lost 0 bases and J lost 4 bases.

The chain combines TRBV7-8 with TRBJ1-5; D is possibly TRBD1 (5 bases). This CDR3 comprises 15 residues. Germline V gives CDR1 SGHVS, CDR2 FQNEAQ. V gave up 3 bases and J gave up 0 bases, with 9 bases separating them. The CDR3 DNA follows: TGTGCCAGCAGCTTCGGGGGGATTAGCAATCAGCCCCAGCATTTT. Amino acid sequence: CASSFGGISNQPQHF.

In regard to this clone: At one of its ends the junction is not consistent with the germline gene, which may arise from a read error. The chain links TRBV7-7 to TRBJ2-5, with 10 nucleotides matching TRBD1. This CDR3 has 14 amino acids. In germline, CDR1 is SSHAT, CDR2 FNYEAQ (reference sequence). This chain's CDR3 is CASNPGTGVETQYF. The DNA for the CDR3 is TGTGCTAGCAACCCCGGGACAGGGGTTGAGACCCAGTACTTC.

The CDR3, as DNA: TGTGCCAGCAGTACCAGCGGGAACAACGAGCAGTACTTC. It codes for CASSTSGNNEQYF. V usage is TRBV28 and J usage is TRBJ2-7; 7 bases map to TRBD2. Per germline, CDR1 MDHEN and CDR2 SYDVKM. J lost 5 bases, V lost 5 bases, and 6 bases had no gene match. The CDR3 runs 13 residues. The variable domain in full, with the rest retrieved from reference TRBV28 and TRBJ2-7, is DVKVTQSSRYLVKRTGEKVFLECVQDMDHENMFWYRQDPGLGLRLIYFSYDVKMKEKGDIPEGYSVSREKKERFSLILESASTNQTSMYLCASSTSGNNEQYFGPGTRLTVT.

The chain uses TRBV19 and TRBJ2-1, with TRBD2 identical over 8 bases. J lost 4 bases, V lost 6 bases, and 5 bases had no gene match. CDR3 length equals 14 residues. CDR1 is LNHDA and CDR2 is SQIVND in the germline V gene (reference sequence). CDR3 in DNA: TGTGCCAGTAGAGCCAGCGGGGGATACAATGAGCAGTTCTTC. This encodes CASRASGGYNEQFF.

The chain recombines TRBV5-1 with TRBJ2-7, with 9 positions matching TRBD2. The CDR3 sequence is 14 residues long. V shed 5 bases and J 2 bases; nucleotides not matched to a gene: 5. Germline assignment: CDR1 SGHRS and CDR2 YFSETQ. As DNA, the CDR3 is TGCGCCAGCAGGATTTCTAGCGGGACCTACGAGCAGTACTTC. Translation gives CASRISSGTYEQYF.

In this sample, this clone turned up once. The gene calls are TRBV20-1 and TRBJ2-3, with D uncertain. The CDR3 loop spans 10 amino acids. CDR1 is DFQATT, CDR2 SNEGSKA, per germline (reference sequence). V was shortened by 4 bases and J by 5 bases, with 4 bases between the two germline ends. CDR3 region: CSATRDTQYF. Here the CDR3 DNA reads TGCAGTGCTACGCGAGATACGCAGTATTTT.

V gene TRBV6-1 combines with J gene TRBJ1-4; maybe TRBD1 (5 bases). This CDR3 has 13 residues. Germline V lookup: CDR1 MNHNS, CDR2 SASEGT. V was pared by 5 bases and J by 11 bases, with 15 bases between. The CDR3 sequence: CASSSQGGEKLFF. The CDR3 region has the DNA TGTGCCAGCAGTAGTCAGGGCGGTGAGAAACTGTTTTTT.

This chain uses TRBV27 with TRBJ2-5; 10 bases line up with TRBD2. CDR3 size: 17 residues. The germline V gene has CDR1 MNHEY and CDR2 SMNVEV (reference sequence). The junction had 13 bases not matched to a gene; V was cut back by 4 bases and J by 5 bases. The DNA for the CDR3 is TGTGCCAGCAGTTCAACCGCCCTAGCGGGAGTGAGGGAGACCCAGTACTTC. This translates into CASSSTALAGVRETQYF.

This clone was found once. The rearrangement uses TRBV23-1 and TRBJ2-7; 9 bases fit TRBD2. TRBV23-1 is identified as an open reading frame with a role that is uncertain. Trimming cost V 2 bases and J 4 bases; bases outside gene matches: 3. This CDR3 has 14 residues. CDR3 region: CASSQPLAGYEQYF. CDR3 sequence (DNA): TGCGCCAGCAGTCAACCCCTAGCGGGGTACGAGCAGTACTTC.

The chain carries TRBV28 and TRBJ1-1; a possible D gene is TRBD1 (6 bases). The CDR3 sequence is 11 residues long. Trimming removed 5 bases at V and 8 bases at J, with 9 bases between. Germline V gene sequence: CDR1 MDHEN, CDR2 SYDVKM. CDR3 nucleotide sequence: TGTGCCAGCAGTAGGGGGTTCGAAGCTTTCTTT. This encodes CASSRGFEAFF.